This TCR beta chain was found in a study of blood T cell repertoires in COVID-19. Overall study: Acute and convalescent COVID-19 specimens originated in the United States, Italy and Spain. Sources were T cells, B-cell-depleted T cells, or PBMCs; the material itself was cDNA or gDNA.

The germline V and J ends were trimmed by 6 bases and 4 bases, with 20 bases remaining between them. Germline V gene lookup returns CDR1 LNHDA and CDR2 SQIVND (reference sequence). The CDR3 extends over 16 amino acids. In the authors' workflow: Estimates of nucleated cell counts were drawn from the amplification of reference gene primers. Sequenced by immunoSEQ multiplex PCR; TCRdb stores in-frame clones only, minus some. D and trimming come from the DNA, and the V and J calls and clone size come from that table. Of tens of thousands of clones listed, 82% are singletons. The J gene is TRBJ2-3, the V gene TRBV19, with D possibly TRBD2 on 5 matching bases. The specimen sequenced was peripheral blood. This TCR was sampled from a man at least 80 years old with active COVID-19. CDR3 nucleotides: TGTGCCAGTAGATCAGGAGGAATTCGGGCCGCAGATACGCAGTATTTT. This codes for CASRSGGIRAADTQYF.